The present T cell receptor beta chain was sequenced within a study of T cells in Graves' hyperthyroidism and ophthalmopathy. General study results and limits: The model foresaw ophthalmopathy a median roughly 6.6 months prior to onset.

The source material, RNA transcripts, was used to amplify TCR beta CDR3 regions. TCR CDR3 underwent first-round RT-PCR with the HTBI primer set. TCRdb fed the multiplex PCR reads into MiXCR, producing one record per CDR3 protein. The sample holds approximately 600,000 distinct CDR3 sequences; around 15% are singletons and the top ten take around 4%. Over 9 ml of fresh peripheral blood supplied the PBMCs. The CDR3 loop spans 16 amino acids. After removal of 0 bases from V and 7 bases from J, the junction contained 5 bases not matched to a gene. Germline CDR1 is KGHDR and CDR2 is SFDVKD. About this clonotype: What it binds is not known.

This sequence originates from a woman in her 30s with Graves' hyperthyroidism. Source material: blood. The gene calls are TRBV24-1 and TRBJ2-1, with 10 bases fitting TRBD2. The CDR3 protein is CATSDLHSSGGNEQFF. The CDR3 nucleotides are TGTGCCACCAGTGATTTGCATTCTAGCGGGGGTAATGAGCAGTTCTTC.